This T cell receptor (beta chain) derives from a study of blood T cell repertoires in COVID-19. The wider study: Whether acute or convalescent, the COVID-19 samples came from the United States, Italy and Spain. Sources were T cells, B-cell-depleted T cells, or PBMCs; the material itself was cDNA or gDNA.

CDR3 length: 16 residues. V gave up 0 bases and J gave up 1 base, with 10 bases separating them. Per the germline V gene, CDR1 is SGHTA and CDR2 is FQGNSA. Original methodology: By means of reference gene primer amplification, nucleated cell counts were estimated. Profiled with immunoSEQ multiplex PCR; TCRdb holds only in-frame clones, not every one. That table supplies the V and J calls and clone size; D and trimming were determined from the DNA. The sample lists roughly 220,000 clones, 80% to 90% occurring once. This clone occurred once. The sample was peripheral blood. This clonotype originated in a man in his thirties or forties with active or convalescent COVID-19. V is TRBV7-2 and J is TRBJ1-3; D is possibly TRBD1 (6 bases). CDR3 nucleotide sequence: TGTGCCAGCAGCTTAGCGGGAGGGGGTTCTGGAAACACCATATATTTT. Protein: CASSLAGGGSGNTIYF.